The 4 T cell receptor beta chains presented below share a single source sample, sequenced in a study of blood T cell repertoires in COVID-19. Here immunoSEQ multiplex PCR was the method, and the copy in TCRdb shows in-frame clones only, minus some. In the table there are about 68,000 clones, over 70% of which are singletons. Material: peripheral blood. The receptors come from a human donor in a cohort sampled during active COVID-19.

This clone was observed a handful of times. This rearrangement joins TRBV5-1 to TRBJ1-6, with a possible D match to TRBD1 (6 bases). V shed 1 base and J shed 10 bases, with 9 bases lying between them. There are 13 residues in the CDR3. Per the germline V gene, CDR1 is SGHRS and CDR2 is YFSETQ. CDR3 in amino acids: CASSLTGRSPLHF. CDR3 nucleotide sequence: TGCGCCAGCAGCTTGACAGGGCGGTCACCCCTCCACTTT.

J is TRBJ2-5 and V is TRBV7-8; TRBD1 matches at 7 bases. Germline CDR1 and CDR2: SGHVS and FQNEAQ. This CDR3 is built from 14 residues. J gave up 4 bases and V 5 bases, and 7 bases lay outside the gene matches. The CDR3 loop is CASSLDRVGETQYF. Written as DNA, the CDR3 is TGTGCCAGCAGCCTCGACAGGGTGGGAGAGACCCAGTACTTC.

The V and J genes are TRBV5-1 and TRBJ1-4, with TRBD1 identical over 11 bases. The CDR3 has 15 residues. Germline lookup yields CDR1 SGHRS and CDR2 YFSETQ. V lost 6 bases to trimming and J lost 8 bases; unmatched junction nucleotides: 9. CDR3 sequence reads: CASNSGQGAREKLFF. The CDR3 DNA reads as TGCGCCAGCAACTCCGGACAGGGGGCGAGGGAAAAACTGTTTTTT.

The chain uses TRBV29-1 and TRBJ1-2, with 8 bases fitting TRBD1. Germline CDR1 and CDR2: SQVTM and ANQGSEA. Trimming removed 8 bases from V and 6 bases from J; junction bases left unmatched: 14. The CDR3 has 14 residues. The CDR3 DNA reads TGCAGCTCGAGTCAGGGGGCGCTTACCGATGGCTACACCTTC. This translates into CSSSQGALTDGYTF.